Given below is one TCR beta chain in context. Its antigen is not known. The assay was immunoSEQ multiplex PCR, and TCRdb's table has in-frame clones only and misses some. The repertoire holds 77,000 or so clones, about 93% seen once, with about 0.32% in the top ten. The sample belongs to a study of OX40 agonist ivuxolimab in advanced cancers. Study findings and constraints: CD8+ T cells averaged more expanded clones than CD4+.

The material was CD4+ or CD8+ T cells sorted from blood, obtained in a trial of the OX40 agonist ivuxolimab. This TCR came from an adult with an advanced solid tumor such as melanoma, head and neck, liver or kidney cancer.

The CDR3 coding sequence is TGTGCCAGCAGTGAAGGGGGTAGCACGAGCTGGGAGACCCAGTACTTC. This sequence encodes CASSEGGSTSWETQYF. The chain combines TRBV2 with TRBJ2-5; the D is unclear. V lost 1 base to trimming and J lost 5 bases, with 17 bases between them. CDR1 is SNHLY, CDR2 FYNNEI, per germline. The CDR3 totals 16 residues.